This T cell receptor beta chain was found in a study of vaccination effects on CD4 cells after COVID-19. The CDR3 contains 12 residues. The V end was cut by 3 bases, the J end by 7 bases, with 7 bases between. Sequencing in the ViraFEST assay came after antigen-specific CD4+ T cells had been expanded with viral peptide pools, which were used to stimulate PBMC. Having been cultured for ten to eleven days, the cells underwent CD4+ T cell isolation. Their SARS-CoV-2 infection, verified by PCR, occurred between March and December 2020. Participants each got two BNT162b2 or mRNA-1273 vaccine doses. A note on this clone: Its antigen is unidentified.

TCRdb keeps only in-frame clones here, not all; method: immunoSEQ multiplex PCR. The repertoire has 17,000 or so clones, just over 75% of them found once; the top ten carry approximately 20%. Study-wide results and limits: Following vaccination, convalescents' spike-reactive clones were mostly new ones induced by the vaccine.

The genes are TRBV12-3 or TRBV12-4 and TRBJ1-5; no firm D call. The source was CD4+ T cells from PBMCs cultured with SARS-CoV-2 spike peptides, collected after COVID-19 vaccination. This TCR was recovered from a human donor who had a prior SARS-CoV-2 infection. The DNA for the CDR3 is TGTGCCAGCAGTTTCAGTGGGCAGCCCCAGCATTTT. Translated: CASSFSGQPQHF.